Shown below are 28 T cell receptor beta chains from a single sample sequenced in a study of CD8 T cells in ankylosing spondylitis. MiXCR was run by TCRdb on the 5' RACE reads, yielding one entry per CDR3 protein. Altogether some 270,000 distinct CDR3 sequences are present, about 20% being singletons, with the ten largest covering more than 25%. The sequencing input was blood, either unsorted or a sorted T cell fraction (not recorded which). The receptors were gathered from a male donor with ankylosing spondylitis or in good health (not recorded which).

This clonotype was counted only a few times. The chain links TRBV5-1 to TRBJ2-1; D unresolved. Looked up from germline, CDR1 is SGHRS and CDR2 is YFSETQ. The CDR3 spans 15 residues. Between the trimmed V and J ends, which lost 0 bases and 8 bases, there was a span of 15 bases. CDR3 sequence: CASSLAEWQPYEQFF. As DNA, the CDR3 is TGCGCCAGCAGCTTGGCCGAATGGCAGCCCTATGAGCAGTTCTTC. The variable domain in full, with the rest retrieved from reference TRBV5-1 and TRBJ2-1, is KAGVTQTPRYLIKTRGQQVTLSCSPISGHRSVSWYQQTPGQGLQFLFEYFSETQRNKGNFPGRFSGRQFSNSRSEMNVSTLELGDSALYLCASSLAEWQPYEQFFGPGTRLTVL.

The chain couples TRBV5-1 to TRBJ2-2; 9 bases are a match to TRBD1. This CDR3 is built from 16 residues. After removal of 4 bases from V and 4 bases from J, the junction contained 8 bases not matched to a gene. Germline V gives CDR1 SGHRS, CDR2 YFSETQ. CDR3 amino acids: CASSLRQGVGTGELFF. DNA for the CDR3: TGCGCCAGCAGCCTCCGACAGGGGGTCGGCACCGGGGAGCTGTTTTTT. The variable domain in full, completed from reference TRBV5-1 and TRBJ2-2, reads KAGVTQTPRYLIKTRGQQVTLSCSPISGHRSVSWYQQTPGQGLQFLFEYFSETQRNKGNFPGRFSGRQFSNSRSEMNVSTLELGDSALYLCASSLRQGVGTGELFFGEGSRLTVL.

The rearrangement joins TRBV27 to TRBJ2-7; 9 bases map to TRBD1. Germline trimming cut 4 bases from V and 2 bases from J; bases unmatched to any gene: 0. CDR1 MNHEY and CDR2 SMNVEV come from the germline V gene (reference sequence). The CDR3 contains 13 residues. CDR3 nucleotide sequence: TGTGCCAGCAGTTGGACAGGGGCCTACGAGCAGTACTTC. It yields the protein CASSWTGAYEQYF.

The chain is built from TRBV7-8 and TRBJ2-2; unclear D gene. Germline V gives CDR1 SGHVS, CDR2 FQNEAQ. Trimming pared 5 bases from V and 5 bases from J, leaving 18 bases between. This CDR3 spans 16 amino acids. The CDR3 nucleotides are TGTGCCAGCAGCGCAGACCTTTCTCGAGGTACCGGGGAGCTGTTTTTT. Its protein is CASSADLSRGTGELFF. The variable domain in full, completed from reference TRBV7-8 and TRBJ2-2, reads GAGVSQSPRYKVAKRGQDVALRCDPISGHVSLFWYQQALGQGPEFLTYFQNEAQLDKSGLPSDRFFAERPEGSVSTLKIQRTQQEDSAVYLCASSADLSRGTGELFFGEGSRLTVL.

This clonotype was observed a handful of times. The chain joins TRBV12-5 to TRBJ2-1, with 7 nucleotides matching TRBD1. The CDR3 has 15 residues. Looked up from germline, CDR1 is LGHNT and CDR2 is FRNRAP. The V and J ends lost 1 base and 5 bases, in that order; junction bases with no gene match: 5. The CDR3 reads CASGLGDRADNEQFF. The DNA for the CDR3 is TGTGCTAGTGGTTTGGGTGACAGGGCCGACAATGAGCAGTTCTTC.

The genes are TRBV29-1 and TRBJ2-7, with no clear D. Germline V CDR1 and CDR2: SQVTM, ANQGSEA. The CDR3 is 13 amino acids. Trimming took off 4 bases at V and 0 bases at J, with 10 bases between the two ends. The CDR3 is CSVAGSISYEQYF. For the CDR3, the DNA is TGCAGCGTTGCTGGTTCAATCTCCTACGAGCAGTACTTC.

This clonotype was counted between two and nine times. The CDR3 sequence: CASSPPGGINYGYTF. CDR3 DNA sequence: TGTGCCAGCAGCCCGCCCGGGGGAATTAACTATGGCTACACCTTC. V usage is TRBV3-1 and J usage is TRBJ1-2, with D maybe TRBD1 (5 bases). Germline V gene data show CDR1 as LGHDT and CDR2 as YNNKEL (reference sequence). The CDR3 is made up of 15 amino acids. Trimming removed 4 bases from V and 1 base from J, with 13 bases in between.

In this sample, this clonotype turned up a few times. This sequence joins TRBV10-3 and TRBJ2-1, with 7 bases aligning to TRBD2. V was pared by 7 bases and J by 0 bases, with 9 bases of the junction left unmatched. Germline-derived CDR1 and CDR2 are ENHRY and SYGVKD. The length of the CDR3 is 16 residues. The CDR3 here is CAITTTSAGSYNEQFF. CDR3 DNA sequence: TGTGCCATCACCACAACTAGCGCCGGCTCCTACAATGAGCAGTTCTTC.

This clonotype was observed a handful of times. The rearrangement joins TRBV12-3 or TRBV12-4 to TRBJ2-5; no clear D gene. V was clipped by 0 bases and J by 2 bases, with 7 bases between them. The CDR3 runs 14 residues. The CDR3 DNA reads as TGTGCCAGCAGTTTAGCGGCAAGACAAGAGACCCAGTACTTC. Protein sequence: CASSLAARQETQYF.

The chain uses TRBV27 and TRBJ2-2, with TRBD1 identical over 10 bases. From germline, CDR1 is MNHEY and CDR2 SMNVEV (reference sequence). The CDR3 totals 15 residues. V trimming: 8 bases; J trimming: 6 bases; junction bases outside the gene matches: 9. The CDR3 DNA is TGTGCCAGCGCCCGGACAGGGGGGTTTGCCGGGGAGCTGTTTTTT. Translated, it gives CASARTGGFAGELFF.

This clonotype was detected many times. CDR3: CASSLPGVTGELFF. CDR3 DNA: TGTGCCAGCAGCTTGCCGGGAGTAACCGGGGAGCTGTTTTTT. This sequence joins TRBV5-6 and TRBJ2-2; D may be TRBD2 (6 bases). The CDR3 extends over 14 amino acids. CDR1 SGHDT and CDR2 YYEEEE come from the germline V gene. Trimming removed 1 base at V and 5 bases at J, with 9 bases between.

This chain connects TRBV20-1 to TRBJ1-2; TRBD1 aligns across 8 bases. The V gene end was trimmed by 2 bases and the J gene end by 0 bases; junction bases not matched to a gene: 14. There are 18 residues in the CDR3. CDR1 and CDR2 (germline): DFQATT, SNEGSKA (reference sequence). This chain's CDR3 is CSARSNKTGAVANYGYTF. The CDR3 DNA reads as TGCAGTGCTAGATCCAACAAGACAGGGGCGGTAGCTAACTATGGCTACACCTTC.

This clonotype was seen many times. V usage is TRBV7-4 and J usage is TRBJ2-7; the D is unclear. V was clipped by 5 bases and J by 6 bases, with 11 bases between them. Per germline, CDR1 SGHVT and CDR2 SQSDAQ. There are 12 residues in the CDR3. The CDR3 sequence is CASSPPRCEQYF. The CDR3, as DNA: TGTGCCAGCAGCCCTCCCCGGTGCGAGCAGTACTTC.

This clonotype was seen a handful of times. V is TRBV4-3 and J is TRBJ2-1, with a weak D call TRBD1 (5 bases). The CDR3 loop spans 15 amino acids. With 5 bases removed from V and 0 bases from J, the gap between germline ends came to 11 bases. Germline CDR1 is LGHNA and CDR2 is YSLEER. CDR3 DNA sequence: TGCGCCAGCAGCACCGACAGTTACTCCTACAATGAGCAGTTCTTC. Protein sequence: CASSTDSYSYNEQFF.

This sequence joins TRBV4-3 and TRBJ2-2; 9 bases line up with TRBD1. Germline V gives CDR1 LGHNA, CDR2 YSLEER. The CDR3 is 15 amino acids. J lost 3 bases, V lost 4 bases, and 3 bases had no gene match. CDR3 region: CASSLGTGYTGELFF. The DNA of the CDR3 is TGCGCCAGCAGCCTCGGGACAGGGTACACCGGGGAGCTGTTTTTT.

This chain connects TRBV7-6 to TRBJ2-3; 11 positions agree with TRBD2. The V segment lost 5 bases and the J segment 2 bases; nucleotides outside the gene matches: 9. The CDR3 runs 17 residues. Germline CDR1 SGHVS, CDR2 FNYEAQ. The CDR3 sequence is CASSTPLAGEDTDTQYF. DNA for the CDR3: TGTGCCAGCAGCACGCCACTAGCGGGAGAAGACACAGATACGCAGTATTTT.

The J gene is TRBJ2-3, the V gene TRBV4-3; 9 bases agree with TRBD1. V trimming: 0 bases; J trimming: 4 bases; junction bases outside the gene matches: 5. The V gene's germline CDR1 is LGHNA and CDR2 YSLEER. The CDR3 is made up of 16 amino acids. The CDR3 DNA sequence: TGCGCCAGCAGCCAAGAGACAGGGGGTGTATCAGATACGCAGTATTTT. Translated: CASSQETGGVSDTQYF.

This clonotype was counted many times. CDR3 amino acids: CASSLVGTAGPQYF. The CDR3 DNA is TGTGCCAGCAGTTTAGTCGGGACCGCGGGCCCCCAGTACTTC. The chain carries TRBV12-3 or TRBV12-4 and TRBJ2-5, with D possibly called TRBD1 or TRBD2 (5 bases each). The CDR3 runs to 14 residues. The V end was cut by 1 base, the J end by 9 bases, with 15 bases between.

This clonotype was detected only a few times. The V gene is TRBV29-1, the J gene TRBJ2-3; 8 bases agree with TRBD1. J lost 1 base, V lost 5 bases, and 2 bases had no gene match. The V gene's germline CDR1 is SQVTM and CDR2 ANQGSEA. The CDR3 runs 13 residues. The CDR3 region has the DNA TGCAGCGTTCGACAGGGGCGCACAGATACGCAGTATTTT. Translated: CSVRQGRTDTQYF.

This clonotype is a singleton in its sample. The V and J genes are TRBV5-6 and TRBJ2-1; TRBD2 matches at 10 bases. Per germline, CDR1 SGHDT and CDR2 YYEEEE. The CDR3 has 16 residues. J was trimmed by 5 bases and V by 4 bases; bases with no gene match: 9. The CDR3 region is CASSPVLAGEDNEQFF. CDR3 DNA sequence: TGTGCCAGCAGCCCGGTTCTAGCGGGAGAAGACAATGAGCAGTTCTTC.

The chain joins TRBV5-1 to TRBJ1-1; D perhaps matches TRBD1 (5 bases). CDR1 is SGHRS and CDR2 is YFSETQ in the germline V gene. This CDR3 is built from 12 residues. V shed 4 bases and J shed 7 bases, with 11 bases lying between them. The CDR3 DNA reads as TGCGCCAGCAGCGGGGACGGAATTGAAGCTTTCTTT. Amino acid sequence: CASSGDGIEAFF.

This clonotype has ten or more counts. This chain uses TRBV6-5 with TRBJ2-7; either TRBD1 or TRBD2 may fit D (5 bases each). The CDR3 is 14 residues long. The V end was cut by 2 bases, the J end by 2 bases, with 10 bases between. Germline V CDR1 and CDR2: MNHEY, SVGAGI. CDR3 sequence: CASSYGQGAYEQYF. CDR3 nucleotides: TGTGCCAGCAGTTACGGGCAGGGAGCCTACGAGCAGTACTTC.

This clonotype was detected a few times. The rearrangement links TRBV4-1 to TRBJ1-5, with D tentatively TRBD1 (5 bases). Trimming stripped 1 base from V and 9 bases from J, with 10 bases between. This CDR3 contains 13 residues. Germline V gene lookup returns CDR1 MGHRA and CDR2 YSYEKL. The CDR3 DNA is TGCGCCAGCAGCCAAGCAGCAGGGCGGCCCCAGCATTTT. Translated: CASSQAAGRPQHF.

This clonotype was observed a few times. The J gene is TRBJ1-4, the V gene TRBV29-1, with D possibly matching TRBD1 (6 bases). Germline loops: CDR1 SQVTM, CDR2 ANQGSEA. V was trimmed by 5 bases and J by 6 bases, leaving 7 bases between them. CDR3 size: 11 residues. CDR3 DNA: TGCAGCGTTCCAGGGGATGAAAAACTGTTTTTT. This gives the protein CSVPGDEKLFF.

The chain joins TRBV29-1 to TRBJ1-1, with a tentative D call TRBD1 (6 bases). The V gene lost 6 bases and the J gene lost 7 bases, with 15 bases spanning the gap. CDR3 length: 12 residues. Germline CDR1 and CDR2: SQVTM and ANQGSEA. The CDR3 is CSVPARGIEAFF. DNA for the CDR3: TGCAGCGTGCCCGCAAGGGGGATTGAAGCTTTCTTT.

The chain carries TRBV29-1 and TRBJ1-1; 9 nucleotides agree with TRBD1. The V gene's germline CDR1 is SQVTM and CDR2 ANQGSEA. The length of the CDR3 is 12 residues. The V gene end was trimmed by 6 bases and the J gene end by 11 bases; junction bases not matched to a gene: 10. The CDR3 loop reads CSVRGTGGEAFF. CDR3 nucleotide sequence: TGCAGCGTCCGCGGAACAGGGGGCGAGGCTTTCTTT.

V is TRBV9 and J is TRBJ2-5; the match to TRBD2 covers 7 bases. Germline lookup yields CDR1 SGDLS and CDR2 YYNGEE. Trimming cost V 3 bases and J 2 bases; bases outside gene matches: 7. The CDR3 is made up of 15 amino acids. The CDR3 is CASSATLAEQETQYF. The CDR3 coding sequence is TGTGCCAGCAGCGCCACTCTAGCGGAACAAGAGACCCAGTACTTC.

On this clonotype itself: One end of the junction varies from germline; a read error may be responsible. CDR3 coding DNA: TGTGACAGCAGCTTAGGCGGGCATGGCTACACCTTC. It translates to CDSSLGGHGYTF. The chain combines TRBV7-9 with TRBJ1-2; D gene ambiguous. The germline gives CDR1 SEHNR, CDR2 FQNEAQ (reference sequence). The CDR3 is 12 amino acids.